One sample yielded the 28 T cell receptor beta chains listed below, sequenced in a study of human CD8 memory T cell subsets (dated by TCRdb to 2020 to 2021). A Human TCR Profiling Kit was used to prepare UMI-labeled 5' RACE TCRbeta libraries. Through TCRdb reprocessing, the reads give one entry per CDR3 protein sequence; DNA is omitted. The table of this sample itemizes approximately 3,000 distinct CDR3 sequences. The ten most abundant clones make up around 33% of the sample. Input material: CD8+ T cells from PBMCs. These TCRs come from a human donor in good health.

The chain links TRBV6-5 to TRBJ1-3. Germline V gene lookup returns CDR1 MNHEY and CDR2 SVGAGI. The CDR3 consists of 16 residues. The CDR3 sequence: CASTVGLPDSGNTIYF.

This clonotype is labeled large based on frequency. J is TRBJ2-1 and V is TRBV29-1; no DNA is available, so the TRBD2 call from TCRdb remains unchecked. This CDR3 comprises 14 residues. Germline V gene lookup returns CDR1 SQVTM and CDR2 ANQGSEA. CDR3 residues: CSAPPAGPWDEQFF.

Measured by frequency, this clonotype is medium-sized (0.01 to 0.1%). The chain is built from TRBV12-3 or TRBV12-4 and TRBJ1-5. The CDR3 is 15 residues long. The CDR3 reads CASSLLPWGNQPQHF.

This clonotype is labeled medium-sized based on frequency. This chain joins TRBV6-2 or TRBV6-3 and TRBJ2-2; the TCRdb D gene call, TRBD2, has no DNA to confirm it. The V gene's germline CDR1 is MNHEY and CDR2 SVGEGT. This CDR3 comprises 14 residues. This chain's CDR3 is CASSLLAETGELFF.

The V gene is TRBV24-1, the J gene TRBJ2-2; TCRdb designates TRBD1, a call that cannot be tested without DNA. Germline V CDR1 and CDR2: KGHDR, SFDVKD. The CDR3 runs 14 residues. The CDR3 sequence is CATSAVPGYGELFF.

According to its frequency, this clonotype is large (0.1 to 1%). The chain has TRBV20-1 and TRBJ1-4. This CDR3 is 12 amino acids long. CDR1 and CDR2 from the germline V gene are DFQATT and SNEGSKA (reference sequence). CDR3 in amino acids: CSARDLTEKLFF.

Considering frequency, this clonotype is medium-sized. The chain recombines TRBV7-2 with TRBJ2-2; TCRdb designates TRBD1, a call that cannot be tested without DNA. The CDR3 is 16 amino acids. Germline V lookup: CDR1 SGHTA, CDR2 FQGNSA. CDR3 protein: CASSDPFQRRTGELFF.

The genes are TRBV20-1 and TRBJ2-7; no DNA is available, so the TRBD2 call from TCRdb remains unchecked. CDR3 length equals 15 residues. Germline V gene lookup returns CDR1 DFQATT and CDR2 SNEGSKA (reference sequence). This CDR3 reads CSAYSERADSYEQYF.

J is TRBJ2-7 and V is TRBV7-2; TCRdb names TRBD1, which stays unverified in the absence of DNA. The CDR3 consists of 12 residues. Per germline, CDR1 SGHTA and CDR2 FQGNSA. The chain's CDR3 is CASSLTAYEQYF.

In terms of frequency, this clonotype is medium-sized (0.01 to 0.1%). The V and J genes are TRBV23-1 and TRBJ2-1; TCRdb lists TRBD2, though no DNA is available to test this call. TRBV23-1 is marked as an open reading frame, function uncertain. CDR3 length: 17 residues. The CDR3 is CATGPAGAVDSYNEQFF.

The genes are TRBV7-9 and TRBJ2-2; with no DNA, the TCRdb D assignment of TRBD1 cannot be verified. Germline V lookup: CDR1 SEHNR, CDR2 FQNEAQ (reference sequence). This CDR3 contains 20 residues. CDR3 in amino acids: CASSSDRGGTWLSDTGELFF.

V gene TRBV19 combines with J gene TRBJ2-3. CDR1 and CDR2 (germline): LNHDA, SQIVND (reference sequence). The CDR3 covers 13 residues. The CDR3 sequence: CASSRLATDTQYF.

This chain connects TRBV19 to TRBJ2-1. Germline CDR1 is LNHDA and CDR2 is SQIVND (reference sequence). The CDR3 runs to 13 residues. This chain's CDR3 is CASSIGGDNEQFF.

According to its frequency, this clonotype is medium-sized (0.01 to 0.1%). The CDR3: CASKTVNLNTEAFF. The chain links TRBV28 to TRBJ1-1. Germline loops: CDR1 MDHEN, CDR2 SYDVKM. CDR3 size: 14 residues.

The chain recombines TRBV29-1 with TRBJ2-3; TCRdb proposes TRBD1, but this gene call is untestable without DNA. Germline CDR1 reads SQVTM; CDR2 reads ANQGSEA. The CDR3 loop spans 13 amino acids. CDR3 region: CSVAPSQGDTQYF.

This clonotype is classed as medium-sized by frequency. The chain couples TRBV7-2 to TRBJ1-1; TCRdb selects TRBD1, and the lack of DNA leaves this call unchecked. The germline V gene has CDR1 SGHTA and CDR2 FQGNSA. The CDR3 extends over 17 amino acids. The CDR3 sequence is CASSSPGQGALNTEAFF.

This clonotype counts as medium-sized by frequency. V usage is TRBV18 and J usage is TRBJ1-5. This CDR3 spans 15 amino acids. In germline, CDR1 is KGHSH, CDR2 LQKENI. CDR3 protein: CASSKGPGGNQPQHF. Full variable domain (rest looked up from reference TRBV18 and TRBJ1-5): NAGVMQNPRHLVRRRGQEARLRCSPMKGHSHVYWYRQLPEEGLKFMVYLQKENIIDESGMPKERFSAEFPKEGPSILRIQQVVRGDSAAYFCASSKGPGGNQPQHFGDGTRLSIL.

This chain joins TRBV7-3 and TRBJ2-1; TCRdb lists TRBD2, though no DNA is available to test this call. This CDR3 has 14 residues. Germline assignment: CDR1 SGHTA and CDR2 FQGTGA. Here the CDR3 reads CASSPGLAGVEQFF.

Frequency places this clonotype as medium-sized. The rearrangement uses TRBV7-9 and TRBJ2-1. The CDR3 covers 15 residues. Germline V gives CDR1 SEHNR, CDR2 FQNEAQ (reference sequence). CDR3: CASSPEGTNYNEQFF.

This sequence joins TRBV19 and TRBJ1-1; TCRdb picks TRBD1, but there is no DNA to check that call. Germline lookup yields CDR1 LNHDA and CDR2 SQIVND (reference sequence). The CDR3 contains 15 residues. CDR3: CASSLTQGMWGEAFF.

V gene TRBV20-1 combines with J gene TRBJ2-1. CDR3 length: 14 residues. The germline gives CDR1 DFQATT, CDR2 SNEGSKA (reference sequence). The CDR3: CSAPSGRTYNEQFF.

This clonotype registers medium-sized by frequency. V is TRBV3-1 and J is TRBJ2-7. CDR3 length equals 15 residues. Germline values: CDR1 LGHDT, CDR2 YNNKEL (reference sequence). CDR3 loop: CASSQDFTLRYEQYF.

The chain joins TRBV6-2 or TRBV6-3 to TRBJ2-5; as DNA is missing, the TRBD1 call by TCRdb cannot be tested. CDR1 is MNHEY and CDR2 is SVGEGT in the germline V gene. CDR3 size: 15 residues. CDR3 protein: CASSRGDRVSETQYF.

This chain joins TRBV4-2 and TRBJ2-7; the D call of TRBD1 rests on TCRdb alone, since no DNA is present to check it. Germline V gene sequence: CDR1 LGHNA, CDR2 YNFKEQ. This CDR3 is built from 14 residues. The CDR3 is CASSQDQGPYEQYF.

Judged by frequency, this clonotype is medium-sized. V is TRBV20-1 and J is TRBJ1-2; TCRdb calls TRBD1, which cannot be checked without DNA. CDR3 length equals 13 residues. The germline V gene encodes CDR1 DFQATT and CDR2 SNEGSKA (reference sequence). CDR3 protein: CSARQGLNYGYTF.

The chain is built from TRBV12-3 or TRBV12-4 and TRBJ2-4; TCRdb's D gene call, TRBD1, goes unchecked for lack of DNA. CDR3 size: 16 residues. The CDR3 region is CASSSTTGGLGDIQYF.

The chain uses TRBV7-9 and TRBJ2-7; the D gene TCRdb calls, TRBD2, cannot be checked with no DNA. The CDR3 has 15 amino acids. Germline lookup yields CDR1 SEHNR and CDR2 FQNEAQ (reference sequence). The CDR3: CASSQTGTSVNEQYF.

The V call is TRBV7-3, the J call TRBJ2-3; TCRdb reports TRBD2, a call that lacks DNA to check it against. The CDR3 sequence is 15 residues long. The germline gives CDR1 SGHTA, CDR2 FQGTGA. CDR3: CASSPVAGGLDTQYF.